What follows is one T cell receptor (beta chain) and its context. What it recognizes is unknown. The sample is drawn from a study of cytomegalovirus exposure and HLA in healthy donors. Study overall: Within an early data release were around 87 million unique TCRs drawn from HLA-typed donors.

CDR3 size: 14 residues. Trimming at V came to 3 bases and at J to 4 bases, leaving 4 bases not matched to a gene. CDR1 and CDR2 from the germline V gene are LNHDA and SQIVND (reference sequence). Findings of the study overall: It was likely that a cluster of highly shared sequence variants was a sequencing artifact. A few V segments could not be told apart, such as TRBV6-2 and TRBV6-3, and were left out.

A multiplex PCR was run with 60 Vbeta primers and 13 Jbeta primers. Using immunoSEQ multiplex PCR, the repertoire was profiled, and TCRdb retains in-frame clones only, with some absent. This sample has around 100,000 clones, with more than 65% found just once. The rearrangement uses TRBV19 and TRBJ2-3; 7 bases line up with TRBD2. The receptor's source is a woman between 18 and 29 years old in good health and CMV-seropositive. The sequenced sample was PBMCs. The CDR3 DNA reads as TGTGCCAGTAGTATTGTTGCGGGAGCAGATACGCAGTATTTT. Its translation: CASSIVAGADTQYF.